Listed below are T cell receptor beta chains from one sample, sequenced in a study of cytomegalovirus exposure and HLA in healthy donors. Generated by immunoSEQ multiplex PCR, the TCRdb table keeps only in-frame clones and is missing some. The sample yields about 170,000 clones, 76% seen once. Specimen: PBMCs. The receptors stem from a female donor in good health and CMV-seronegative. CDR3s include the opening cysteine and the closing phenylalanine or tryptophan. The D gene is left open where the match is weak. Clone sizes are given selectively: once, few, many, or a class where the clone is expanded.

V gene: TRBV7-9
J gene: TRBJ1-1
clone size: .
D gene: .
CDR3 DNA: TGTGCCAGCAGTTGGGTCGGAGGGTCTCCTGAAGCTTTCTTT
CDR3 protein: CASSWVGGSPEAFF

V gene: TRBV30
J gene: TRBJ2-7
clone size: .
D gene: TRBD1
CDR3 DNA: TGTGCCTGGAGTGGACAGGGATACGAGCAGTACTTC
CDR3 protein: CAWSGQGYEQYF

V gene: TRBV7-6
J gene: TRBJ1-2
clone size: .
D gene: TRBD1
CDR3 DNA: TGTGCCAGCAGCTTAGGAGGGACAGGGAATGGCTACACCTTC
CDR3 protein: CASSLGGTGNGYTF

V gene: TRBV27
J gene: TRBJ2-7
clone size: .
D gene: TRBD1
CDR3 DNA: TGTGCCACCAAGGTCACTTTCGGGACAGGCCACCCATACGAGCAGTACTTC
CDR3 protein: CATKVTFGTGHPYEQYF

V gene: TRBV6-5
J gene: TRBJ2-5
clone size: .
D gene: .
CDR3 DNA: TGTGCCAGCAGTCGAGGGCCGCAAGAGACCCAGTACTTC
CDR3 protein: CASSRGPQETQYF

V gene: TRBV7-3
J gene: TRBJ1-1
clone size: .
D gene: .
CDR3 DNA: TGTTCCAGCAGCACCGACAGTAGTCAGGGCACTGAAGCTTTCTTT
CDR3 protein: CSSSTDSSQGTEAFF

V gene: TRBV7-6
J gene: TRBJ1-1
clone size: .
D gene: TRBD1
CDR3 DNA: TGTGCCAGCAGCTTAAGGACAGGGGTAGGAAACACTGAAGCTTTCTTT
CDR3 protein: CASSLRTGVGNTEAFF

V gene: TRBV30
J gene: TRBJ2-6
clone size: few
D gene: TRBD1
CDR3 DNA: TGTGCCTGGAGTAGAGACAGGGTCTCTGGGGCCAACGTCCTGACTTTC
CDR3 protein: CAWSRDRVSGANVLTF

V gene: TRBV7-2
J gene: TRBJ2-3
clone size: few
D gene: .
CDR3 DNA: TGTGCCAGCAGCTCCCGTCCAGGGAATACGCAGTATTTT
CDR3 protein: CASSSRPGNTQYF

V gene: TRBV7-2
J gene: TRBJ2-7
clone size: .
D gene: TRBD1
CDR3 DNA: TGTGCCAGCAGCAAATCCGGACAGGGGACCCACGAGCAGTACTTC
CDR3 protein: CASSKSGQGTHEQYF

V gene: TRBV19
J gene: TRBJ2-1
clone size: .
D gene: TRBD2
CDR3 DNA: TGTGCCAGTAGCCCCCCAGCGGGAGGGGTTTACAATGAGCAGTTCTTC
CDR3 protein: CASSPPAGGVYNEQFF

V gene: TRBV5-5
J gene: TRBJ1-3
clone size: .
D gene: TRBD1
CDR3 DNA: TGTGCCAGCAGCTTGGAGGGACAGGGAGGAAACACCATATATTTT
CDR3 protein: CASSLEGQGGNTIYF

V gene: TRBV6-6
J gene: TRBJ2-3
clone size: .
D gene: TRBD2
CDR3 DNA: TGTGCCAGCAGTTACGGGATTAGCGGGACAGATACGCAGTATTTT
CDR3 protein: CASSYGISGTDTQYF

V gene: TRBV30
J gene: TRBJ1-5
clone size: once
D gene: .
CDR3 DNA: TGTGCCTGGAGTGACGGCGGGCAGCCCCAGCATTTT
CDR3 protein: CAWSDGGQPQHF

V gene: TRBV7-9
J gene: TRBJ1-4
clone size: few
D gene: TRBD1
CDR3 DNA: TGTGCCAGCAGCCAAACCCGGGACAGGGTGGGATATGAAAAACTGTTTTTT
CDR3 protein: CASSQTRDRVGYEKLFF

V gene: TRBV4-1
J gene: TRBJ2-7
clone size: .
D gene: TRBD1
CDR3 DNA: TGCGCCAGCAGCTTACAGCCGGGACAGGTTATAGGCGAGCAGTACTTC
CDR3 protein: CASSLQPGQVIGEQYF

V gene: TRBV5-1
J gene: TRBJ2-1
clone size: .
D gene: TRBD1
CDR3 DNA: TGCGCCAGCAGCTTGAGGGGGCTGGGCTCCTACAATGAGCAGTTCTTC
CDR3 protein: CASSLRGLGSYNEQFF

V gene: TRBV5-4
J gene: TRBJ2-7
clone size: once
D gene: TRBD2
CDR3 DNA: TGTGCCAGCAGCCGCGGGGGGGGTCAGGGGACCTACGAGCAGTACTTC
CDR3 protein: CASSRGGGQGTYEQYF

V gene: TRBV28
J gene: TRBJ2-7
clone size: .
D gene: .
CDR3 DNA: TGTGCCAGCAGTTTAACGGGTTACGAGCAGTACTTC
CDR3 protein: CASSLTGYEQYF

V gene: TRBV9
J gene: TRBJ2-1
clone size: .
D gene: TRBD1
CDR3 DNA: TGTGCCAGCAGCGCCGGACAGGCCCCCTACAATGAGCAGTTCTTC
CDR3 protein: CASSAGQAPYNEQFF

V gene: TRBV18
J gene: TRBJ2-7
clone size: once
D gene: TRBD2
CDR3 DNA: TGTGCCAGCTCACCACGAGGGCGGGGGGGCGTGGACGAGCAGTACTTC
CDR3 protein: CASSPRGRGGVDEQYF

V gene: TRBV5-4
J gene: TRBJ2-3
clone size: .
D gene: .
CDR3 DNA: TGTGCCAGCAGTACTGACTCCTCAGATACGCAGTATTTT
CDR3 protein: CASSTDSSDTQYF

V gene: TRBV2
J gene: TRBJ2-3
clone size: .
D gene: TRBD1
CDR3 DNA: TGTGCCAGCAGACCCATGACAGGGGTCAACACAGATACGCAGTATTTT
CDR3 protein: CASRPMTGVNTDTQYF

V gene: TRBV12-5
J gene: TRBJ1-6
clone size: .
D gene: .
CDR3 DNA: TGTGCTAGTGGACCAACTACAAATTCACCCCTCCACTTT
CDR3 protein: CASGPTTNSPLHF

V gene: TRBV5-4
J gene: TRBJ2-1
clone size: once
D gene: TRBD2
CDR3 DNA: TGTGCCAGCAGCTCATTACTAGCGGGAGTTGGAGATGAGCAGTTCTTC
CDR3 protein: CASSSLLAGVGDEQFF

V gene: TRBV4-3
J gene: TRBJ2-3
clone size: .
D gene: TRBD2
CDR3 DNA: TGCGCCAGCAGCCAAGATTGGACCCGTGGAGCGGGGGGCCAAGATACGCAGTATTTT
CDR3 protein: CASSQDWTRGAGGQDTQYF

V gene: TRBV7-3
J gene: TRBJ2-1
clone size: .
D gene: TRBD2
CDR3 DNA: TGTGCCAGCAGCTTATTGGCGGGAGGTCGCTACAATGAGCAGTTCTTC
CDR3 protein: CASSLLAGGRYNEQFF

V gene: TRBV27
J gene: TRBJ2-3
clone size: .
D gene: TRBD2
CDR3 DNA: TGTGCCAGCAGTTTATGGAGCGGGAGGACTAGCACAGATACGCAGTATTTT
CDR3 protein: CASSLWSGRTSTDTQYF

V gene: TRBV6-6
J gene: TRBJ1-5
clone size: .
D gene: .
CDR3 DNA: TGTGCCAGCAGTTCAGGGGGCAATCAGCCCCAGCATTTT
CDR3 protein: CASSSGGNQPQHF

V gene: TRBV9
J gene: TRBJ1-4
clone size: .
D gene: TRBD1
CDR3 DNA: TGTGCCAGCAGCGTAGGGGGACAGGGACGCGAAAAACTGTTTTTT
CDR3 protein: CASSVGGQGREKLFF

V gene: TRBV28
J gene: TRBJ1-2
clone size: .
D gene: .
CDR3 DNA: TGTGCCAGCAGTCTAGGGTGGGGGCATGGCTACACCTTC
CDR3 protein: CASSLGWGHGYTF

V gene: TRBV4-1
J gene: TRBJ2-3
clone size: .
D gene: TRBD2
CDR3 DNA: TGCGCCAGCAGCCAAGTGGGGGTTAAGCGGGGGGTCCCCACAGATACGCAGTATTTT
CDR3 protein: CASSQVGVKRGVPTDTQYF

V gene: TRBV5-1
J gene: TRBJ1-1
clone size: .
D gene: TRBD1
CDR3 DNA: TGCGCCAGCAGCGGAAGACAGGGGAACACTGAAGCTTTCTTT
CDR3 protein: CASSGRQGNTEAFF

V gene: TRBV5-6
J gene: TRBJ2-1
clone size: .
D gene: .
CDR3 DNA: TGTGCCAGCAGCCGTTCGGGTCTAGAGCAGTTCTTC
CDR3 protein: CASSRSGLEQFF

V gene: TRBV7-2
J gene: TRBJ2-2
clone size: .
D gene: TRBD2
CDR3 DNA: TGTGCCAGCAGGAAACTAGAAGCGGGAGCTTCGAACACCGGGGAGCTGTTTTTT
CDR3 protein: CASRKLEAGASNTGELFF

V gene: TRBV4-2
J gene: TRBJ2-2
clone size: few
D gene: TRBD2
CDR3 DNA: TGTGCCAGCAGGATAGCGGGGAACACCGGGGAGCTGTTTTTT
CDR3 protein: CASRIAGNTGELFF

V gene: TRBV14
J gene: TRBJ2-7
clone size: .
D gene: .
CDR3 DNA: TGTGCCAGCAGCCAAGACCCGGGGGGCGCTCCCTACGAGCAGTACTTC
CDR3 protein: CASSQDPGGAPYEQYF

V gene: TRBV28
J gene: TRBJ1-2
clone size: .
D gene: TRBD1
CDR3 DNA: TGTGCCGGCAGCCTCCGACAGGGGAACTATGGCTACACCTTC
CDR3 protein: CAGSLRQGNYGYTF

V gene: TRBV11-2
J gene: TRBJ2-1
clone size: .
D gene: TRBD2
CDR3 DNA: TGTGCCAGCAGCCAAGCGGGAACTCGGGAAAATGAGCAGTTCTTC
CDR3 protein: CASSQAGTRENEQFF